The entry below describes one T cell receptor beta chain. The CDR3 sequence is 15 residues long. V was cut by 0 bases and J by 7 bases, with 15 bases left in between. Looked up from germline, CDR1 is MNHNS and CDR2 is SASEGT. These data come from a study of PD-L1 blockade in urothelial cancer. Across the study: Samples of blood were analyzed 3 weeks (second dose) and 6 weeks after treatment start.

Produced via immunoSEQ multiplex PCR; TCRdb's table is partial and in-frame only. The sample has about 130,000 clones; less than 85% are singletons. The time point denotes: pretreatment peripheral blood. Patients had urothelial carcinoma that was locally advanced or metastatic. This chain joins TRBV6-1 and TRBJ1-2; D is possibly TRBD1 (6 bases). This specimen was PBMCs, taken around atezolizumab (anti-PD-L1) treatment. The TCR was taken from a man aged 45-65 years with urothelial cancer. DNA for the CDR3: TGTGCCAGCAGTGAAGCATGGCAGGGGAAGACTGGCTACACCTTC. Translation gives CASSEAWQGKTGYTF.